The next 8 T cell receptor beta chains were all read from a single sample in a study of T cell responses to AZD1222 COVID-19 vaccine. TCRdb keeps only in-frame clones here, not all; method: immunoSEQ multiplex PCR. This table has around 110,000 clones, roughly 85% appearing once. The sequencing used peripheral blood, collected on day 0 of MenACWY control vaccination. These TCRs come from an adult in good health.

This clone was observed once. The CDR3 DNA is TGTGCCAGCAGCCGAGACAGGGGCCCTGAAAAACTGTTTTTT. This gives the protein CASSRDRGPEKLFF. This chain uses TRBV28 with TRBJ1-4, with 8 bases aligning to TRBD1. With V trimmed by 6 bases and J by 7 bases, 7 bases remained unmatched. Germline V CDR1 and CDR2: MDHEN, SYDVKM. This CDR3 spans 14 amino acids.

The genes are TRBV23-1 and TRBJ2-1; 7 bases are shared with TRBD1. TRBV23-1 belongs to the ORF category, with a function that is uncertain. V shed 10 bases, J shed 6 bases, and the junction held 12 bases outside the gene matches. This CDR3 has 14 residues. CDR3 amino acids: CATLIPRDSNEQFF. The CDR3 nucleotides read TGCGCCACATTAATACCTAGGGACAGCAATGAGCAGTTCTTC.

The gene calls are TRBV15 and TRBJ1-1; TRBD1 is a possible D gene (6 bases). CDR1 and CDR2 (germline): LNHNV, YYDKDF (reference sequence). The CDR3 spans 12 residues. V was pared by 2 bases and J by 7 bases, with 8 bases between. The CDR3 protein is CATSRQGNEAFF. CDR3 DNA sequence: TGTGCCACCAGCAGACAGGGGAATGAAGCTTTCTTT.

This chain connects TRBV4-3 to TRBJ1-5; D gene uncertain. Trimming cost V 0 bases and J 1 base, with 1 base left between them. The CDR3 extends over 13 amino acids. Germline CDR1 and CDR2: LGHNA and YSLEER. The CDR3 loop reads CASSQDSNQPQHF. CDR3 in DNA: TGCGCCAGCAGCCAAGACAGCAATCAGCCCCAGCATTTT.

V is TRBV24-1 and J is TRBJ2-7; tentative D call: TRBD2 (6 bases). Trimming cost V 10 bases and J 3 bases, with 18 bases left between them. This CDR3 has 14 amino acids. The germline gives CDR1 KGHDR, CDR2 SFDVKD. The CDR3 nucleotides are TGTGCCACGACAGCGCGGGGTCTCCTCTACGAGCAGTACTTC. As protein: CATTARGLLYEQYF.

V usage is TRBV5-4 and J usage is TRBJ2-5; D call uncertain. CDR1 and CDR2 (germline): SGHNT, YYREEE (reference sequence). V dropped 0 bases and J dropped 5 bases, with 11 bases sitting between them. The CDR3 is made up of 14 amino acids. The CDR3 DNA is TGTGCCAGCAGCTTGGGGACCGCTCCCGAGACCCAGTACTTC. It specifies CASSLGTAPETQYF. Full variable domain (missing parts from reference TRBV5-4 and TRBJ2-5): ETGVTQSPTHLIKTRGQQVTLRCSSQSGHNTVSWYQQALGQGPQFIFQYYREEENGRGNFPPRFSGLQFPNYSSELNVNALELDDSALYLCASSLGTAPETQYFGPGTRLLVL.

This chain connects TRBV7-2 to TRBJ1-5; D may be TRBD1 (5 bases). V lost 5 bases to trimming and J lost 7 bases, with 24 bases between them. The CDR3 is 17 residues long. Per germline, CDR1 SGHTA and CDR2 FQGNSA. The CDR3 protein is CASSQSTFGAPRQPQHF. CDR3 nucleotide sequence: TGTGCCAGCAGCCAATCAACCTTCGGGGCTCCAAGGCAGCCCCAGCATTTT.

This chain joins TRBV2 and TRBJ1-6; tentatively, D is TRBD1 (6 bases). There are 15 residues in the CDR3. Trimming removed 9 bases from V and 6 bases from J, with 18 bases in between. Germline V CDR1 and CDR2: SNHLY, FYNNEI. The DNA for the CDR3 is TGTGCCAGGTCCCCTACAGGGACGGTTAATTCACCCCTCCACTTT. Amino acid sequence: CARSPTGTVNSPLHF.